The rows below give T cell receptor beta chains drawn from one sample of a study of blood T cell repertoires in COVID-19. Clones were sequenced by immunoSEQ multiplex PCR, and TCRdb holds only the in-frame ones, with some missing. The sample carries 150,000 to 200,000 clones, roughly nine tenths recorded once. The sequenced sample was peripheral blood. These receptor sequences come from a woman in her 70s with acute or convalescent COVID-19. Each CDR3 is given with its conserved first and last residue. The D gene is left open where the match is weak. A clone size is listed for some rows: how often the clone was seen (once, few, many), or a class if it is expanded.

J	D	size	V	DNA	CDR3
TRBJ2-7	TRBD1	once	TRBV24-1	TGTGCCACCAGTGCCGGACAGGGTCTAAACTACGAGCAGTACTTC	CATSAGQGLNYEQYF
TRBJ1-3	NA	NA	TRBV7-2	TGTGCCAGCAGCCCCGGGATTTCTGGAAACACCATATATTTT	CASSPGISGNTIYF
TRBJ2-3	NA	NA	TRBV24-1	TGTGCCACCAGTGAGGGGGGGCATACGCAGTATTTT	CATSEGGHTQYF
TRBJ1-6	TRBD1	NA	TRBV28	TGTGCCAGCAGGGCGGGACAGGGGTTCCGCGTGGATTCACCCCTCCACTTT	CASRAGQGFRVDSPLHF
TRBJ2-5	NA	NA	TRBV29-1	TGCAGCGTTGAGGAGTCAGATCGAGAGACCCAGTACTTC	CSVEESDRETQYF
TRBJ1-5	TRBD1	few	TRBV6-6	TGTGCCAGCAGTCCTCACCCGACAGGGCGCTTCAGTCAGCCCCAGCATTTT	CASSPHPTGRFSQPQHF
TRBJ1-1	NA	NA	TRBV7-8	TGTGCCAGCAGCTGGACAGTCGGGGACACTGAAGCTTTCTTT	CASSWTVGDTEAFF
TRBJ1-1	NA	NA	TRBV29-1	TGCAGCGTTGTACAGGTTCTGAACACTGAAGCTTTCTTT	CSVVQVLNTEAFF
TRBJ1-5	NA	NA	TRBV7-2	TGTGCCAGCAGCTTACTGGGGCCCAATCAGCCCCAGCATTTT	CASSLLGPNQPQHF
TRBJ2-2	TRBD2	NA	TRBV6-5	TGTGCCAGCAAAGGGAGGGTTAGCACCGGGGAGCTGTTTTTT	CASKGRVSTGELFF
TRBJ2-4	TRBD1	NA	TRBV5-1	TGCGCCAGCAGCTTGGATATACGTAGGGGGCGAACTGGCCCGGTTCAGTACTTC	CASSLDIRRGRTGPVQYF
TRBJ2-1	TRBD2	NA	TRBV2	TGTGCCAGCATGAAGCGGGAGAGGAATGAGCAGTTCTTC	CASMKRERNEQFF
TRBJ1-3	NA	NA	TRBV5-1	TGCGCCAGCAGCTTTCGCGGGGAGTCTGGAAACACCATATATTTT	CASSFRGESGNTIYF
TRBJ2-6	NA	NA	TRBV5-1	TGCGCCAGCAGCTTGGCAGGGGCGGGGGCCAACGTCCTGACTTTC	CASSLAGAGANVLTF
TRBJ2-7	TRBD1	NA	TRBV18	TGTGCCAGCTCACCACTTCCGGGACAGGGGGCCTACGAGCAGTACTTC	CASSPLPGQGAYEQYF
TRBJ1-1	TRBD1	once	TRBV5-1	TGCGCCAGCAGCTTAAATCTTCAGGCAGGGGGCAACACTGAAGCTTTCTTT	CASSLNLQAGGNTEAFF
TRBJ2-2	TRBD2	NA	TRBV3-1/TRBV3-2	TGTGCCAGCACCTCCCGGCGGGGGGGGCAAACCGGGGAGCTGTTTTTT	CASTSRRGGQTGELFF
TRBJ2-1	TRBD2	NA	TRBV18	TGTGCCAGCTCACCGGGACTAGCGGGAGCGGCCAATGAGCAGTTCTTC	CASSPGLAGAANEQFF